Listed below are T cell receptor beta chains from one sample, sequenced in a study of OX40 agonist ivuxolimab in advanced cancers. Sequenced by immunoSEQ multiplex PCR; TCRdb stores in-frame clones only, minus some. Here the sample spans around 73,000 clones, 80% to 90% being singletons. The specimen was CD4+ or CD8+ T cells sorted from blood, collected in a trial of the OX40 agonist ivuxolimab. The source of these receptors is an adult with an advanced solid tumor such as melanoma, head and neck, liver or kidney cancer. CDR3s include the opening cysteine and the closing phenylalanine or tryptophan. Each record gives: V gene, D gene, J gene, clone size, CDR3 protein, CDR3 DNA. The D gene is left open where the match is weak. Rows may omit the clone size; those that give it use once, few, many or a size class.

TRBV4-1,.,TRBJ1-1,few,CASSQDLEGAQNFMNTEAFF,TGCGCCAGCAGCCAAGATCTTGAAGGGGCGCAGAATTTTATGAACACTGAAGCTTTCTTT
TRBV10-1,.,TRBJ2-5,once,CASSESGAQTQYF,TGCGCCAGCAGTGAGTCGGGAGCACAGACCCAGTACTTC
TRBV5-1,TRBD2,TRBJ2-1,.,CASSELAGGGSYNEQFF,TGCGCCAGCTCGGAACTAGCGGGAGGGGGATCCTACAATGAGCAGTTCTTC
TRBV4-1,TRBD2,TRBJ2-1,.,CASSHGRASGSYNEQFF,TGCGCCAGCAGCCATGGTCGGGCTAGCGGGAGCTACAATGAGCAGTTCTTC
TRBV4-1,TRBD1,TRBJ2-3,few,CASSLDQGADTQYF,TGCGCCAGCAGCCTTGATCAGGGGGCGGATACGCAGTATTTT
TRBV6-1,.,TRBJ1-4,few,CASTRRTLNEKLFF,TGTGCCAGCACCAGGCGGACCTTAAATGAAAAACTGTTTTTT
TRBV29-1,.,TRBJ2-1,.,CSTAPFSSYNEQFF,TGCAGCACCGCCCCATTCAGCTCCTACAATGAGCAGTTCTTC
TRBV10-3,.,TRBJ2-1,.,CAIGGLYNEQFF,TGTGCCATCGGGGGCCTCTACAATGAGCAGTTCTTC
TRBV19,TRBD2,TRBJ2-1,.,CASRTSGLANNEQFF,TGTGCCAGTCGAACTAGCGGGTTGGCCAACAATGAGCAGTTCTTC
TRBV2,TRBD1,TRBJ1-5,.,CASSVGRGENQPQHF,TGTGCCAGCAGTGTGGGCAGGGGGGAGAATCAGCCCCAGCATTTT
TRBV5-1,.,TRBJ2-7,.,CASRTNTYGWEQYF,TGCGCCAGCCGGACAAATACCTATGGGTGGGAGCAGTACTTC
TRBV5-1,TRBD2,TRBJ2-2,.,CASSLATKSSGRGAGELFF,TGCGCCAGCAGCTTGGCTACAAAGTCTAGCGGGAGAGGGGCCGGGGAGCTGTTTTTT
TRBV7-3,.,TRBJ2-1,.,CASSVGRGKGDEQFF,TGTGCCAGCAGCGTGGGGAGGGGAAAGGGGGATGAGCAGTTCTTC
TRBV30,.,TRBJ1-1,.,CAWREAGMNTEAFF,TGTGCCTGGAGGGAGGCAGGCATGAACACTGAAGCTTTCTTT
TRBV4-2,.,TRBJ1-1,.,CASSQRQGNTEAFF,TGTGCCAGCAGCCAGCGCCAGGGGAACACTGAAGCTTTCTTT
TRBV10-2,TRBD2,TRBJ2-7,.,CASKVAGTSGYEQYF,TGCGCCAGCAAGGTGGCGGGGACTAGCGGTTACGAGCAGTACTTC
TRBV14,.,TRBJ2-3,.,CASSQRTPAGDTQYF,TGTGCCAGCAGCCAAAGGACCCCGGCGGGAGATACGCAGTATTTT
TRBV5-1,TRBD1,TRBJ2-1,.,CASSWRPGTGSSSYNEQFF,TGCGCCAGCAGCTGGCGTCCCGGGACAGGGTCAAGCTCCTACAATGAGCAGTTCTTC
TRBV30,TRBD1,TRBJ1-2,.,CAWRIQGGSYGYTF,TGTGCCTGGAGAATACAGGGGGGTTCTTATGGCTACACCTTC
TRBV7-3,.,TRBJ2-1,once,CASSLRQANEQFF,TGTGCCAGCAGCTTACGGCAGGCCAATGAGCAGTTCTTC
TRBV4-1,TRBD1,TRBJ2-5,.,CASSQGTGTLVAQYF,TGCGCCAGCAGCCAAGGGACAGGGACCCTCGTGGCCCAGTACTTC
TRBV4-2,.,TRBJ2-2,.,CASSLAGNTGELFF,TGTGCCAGCAGCTTGGCAGGGAACACTGGGGAGCTGTTTTTT
TRBV19,.,TRBJ2-7,once,CASSTVSGYEQYF,TGTGCCAGTAGTACCGTTAGCGGCTACGAGCAGTACTTC
TRBV9,TRBD2,TRBJ2-1,.,CASSPYAGGRDEQFF,TGTGCCAGCAGCCCCTATGCGGGAGGTCGAGATGAGCAGTTCTTC
TRBV6-5,.,TRBJ2-7,.,CASSRSRGSYEQYF,TGTGCCAGCAGTCGCTCCCGGGGATCCTACGAGCAGTACTTC
TRBV7-8,TRBD1,TRBJ1-1,.,CASSLGGQEVFPFF,TGTGCCAGCAGCTTAGGCGGACAGGAGGTTTTTCCTTTCTTT
TRBV6-1,.,TRBJ2-5,once,CASGNRIQETQYF,TGTGCCAGCGGAAACAGGATCCAAGAGACCCAGTACTTC
TRBV2,.,TRBJ1-2,.,CASSEVGRGDYGYTF,TGTGCCAGCAGTGAAGTGGGGCGGGGTGACTATGGCTACACCTTC
TRBV7-3,TRBD1,TRBJ1-1,.,CASSSGTGGGVEAFF,TGTGCCAGCAGCTCCGGGACAGGGGGCGGGGTGGAAGCTTTCTTT
TRBV4-2,.,TRBJ1-5,.,CASSQDDRGNNQPQHF,TGTGCCAGCAGCCAAGATGATCGCGGCAACAATCAGCCCCAGCATTTT
TRBV2,.,TRBJ2-1,.,CASILYNEQFF,TGTGCCAGCATATTATACAATGAGCAGTTCTTC
TRBV18,TRBD1,TRBJ2-2,.,CASSEGQGTGELFF,TGTGCCAGCTCAGAGGGACAGGGCACCGGGGAGCTGTTTTTT
TRBV15,TRBD1,TRBJ2-4,.,CATRGQGLNIQYF,TGTGCCACCAGAGGACAGGGGTTAAACATTCAGTACTTC
TRBV15,.,TRBJ2-5,.,CATSRAGYQETQYF,TGTGCCACCAGCAGAGCGGGATACCAAGAGACCCAGTACTTC
TRBV2,.,TRBJ1-6,few,CASSETRQVGSPLHF,TGTGCCAGCAGTGAAACTCGGCAGGTTGGGTCACCCCTCCACTTT
TRBV2,.,TRBJ2-7,.,CASSPLYEQYF,TGTGCCAGCAGCCCCCTTTACGAGCAGTACTTC
TRBV7-3,.,TRBJ2-3,.,CASSASGTDTQYF,TGTGCCAGCAGCGCCTCAGGGACAGATACGCAGTATTTT
TRBV30,.,TRBJ1-2,.,CAWSVDEDGYTF,TGTGCCTGGAGTGTAGATGAAGATGGCTACACCTTC
TRBV4-1,.,TRBJ2-3,once,CASSQRSASTDTQYF,TGCGCCAGCAGCCAACGGTCGGCTAGCACAGATACGCAGTATTTT
TRBV5-4,.,TRBJ2-7,.,CASSLVGSSYEQYF,TGTGCCAGCAGCTTGGTCGGCAGCTCCTACGAGCAGTACTTC
TRBV4-1,.,TRBJ2-5,.,CASSQDIGGVETQYF,TGCGCCAGCAGCCAAGATATCGGAGGGGTAGAGACCCAGTACTTC
TRBV7-9,.,TRBJ2-7,.,CASKEGSGRYEQYF,TGTGCCAGCAAGGAAGGGAGTGGTCGCTACGAGCAGTACTTC
TRBV9,.,TRBJ2-3,few,CASSVDIRATASTDTQYF,TGTGCCAGCAGCGTAGATATCCGGGCAACAGCTAGCACAGATACGCAGTATTTT
TRBV18,TRBD2,TRBJ2-7,.,CASSPTAGGTYEQYF,TGTGCCAGCTCACCAACGGCGGGGGGGACCTACGAGCAGTACTTC
TRBV6-1,.,TRBJ2-2,medium-sized,CASSDLPPRAGELFF,TGTGCCAGCAGTGATTTACCCCCTCGGGCCGGGGAGCTGTTTTTT
TRBV5-4,TRBD2,TRBJ2-7,.,CASSNSGRVHEQYF,TGTGCCAGCAGCAATAGCGGGAGGGTCCACGAGCAGTACTTC
TRBV9,.,TRBJ2-7,.,CASSVGDWSSYEQYF,TGTGCCAGCAGCGTAGGAGACTGGAGCTCCTACGAGCAGTACTTC
TRBV28,.,TRBJ1-1,.,CASSPRGAGTEAFF,TGTGCCAGCAGCCCCCGGGGGGCGGGCACTGAAGCTTTCTTT
TRBV28,TRBD1,TRBJ2-6,.,CASRPRGPGANVLTF,TGTGCCAGCAGACCCAGGGGGCCCGGGGCCAACGTCCTGACTTTC
TRBV18,.,TRBJ2-3,.,CASSPTLADTQYF,TGTGCCAGCTCACCAACCCTAGCTGATACGCAGTATTTT
TRBV27,TRBD1,TRBJ1-2,.,CASSLTGGPLSYTF,TGTGCCAGCAGTTTAACAGGGGGCCCCCTAAGCTACACCTTC
TRBV11-2,.,TRBJ1-3,.,CASSARQARSGNTIYF,TGTGCCAGCAGCGCCCGACAGGCCCGCTCTGGAAACACCATATATTTT
TRBV6-6,.,TRBJ1-1,.,CASSYDVSEAFF,TGTGCCAGCAGTTACGACGTTTCTGAAGCTTTCTTT
TRBV29-1,.,TRBJ1-1,.,CSVPGGVTEAFF,TGCAGCGTCCCCGGGGGGGTCACTGAAGCTTTCTTT
TRBV2,.,TRBJ2-3,.,CASFRQEKSTDTQYF,TGTGCCAGCTTCCGACAGGAGAAAAGCACAGATACGCAGTATTTT
TRBV2,.,TRBJ1-2,.,CASSESGLGGYTF,TGTGCCAGCAGTGAGTCAGGTTTGGGAGGCTACACCTTC
TRBV30,.,TRBJ1-2,medium-sized,CAWTVGRGYGYTF,TGTGCCTGGACCGTGGGACGCGGCTATGGCTACACCTTC
TRBV5-4,.,TRBJ2-2,.,CASSYGTYQKGGELFF,TGTGCCAGCAGTTACGGGACTTACCAAAAGGGCGGGGAGCTGTTTTTT
TRBV2,.,TRBJ2-5,.,CASSVVGETQYF,TGTGCCAGCAGTGTAGTAGGAGAGACCCAGTACTTC